The following is a TCR beta chain sequence with its context. This entry is derived from a study of CD8+ T cells in alopecia areata. Sequencing templates came from extracted RNA that was reverse transcribed into cDNA. TCRdb's table, derived via immunoSEQ multiplex PCR, lists solely in-frame clones and lacks some. The table includes 150,000 to 200,000 clones, about 65% detected once. The treatment: oral pan-JAK inhibitor, 5-10 mg twice daily. This CDR3 region has 13 residues. CDR1 is GTSNPN, CDR2 SVGIG, per germline (reference sequence). Trimming pared 4 bases from V and 0 bases from J, leaving 9 bases between.

Sample: CD4+ T cells sorted from blood, taken around week 47, from a patient treated with tofacitinib. The TCR sequence derives from a human donor with alopecia areata. This chain joins TRBV30 and TRBJ2-5; D not resolved. Here the CDR3 reads CAWKGENQETQYF. In nucleotides, the CDR3 is TGTGCCTGGAAAGGCGAAAACCAAGAGACCCAGTACTTC.